This T cell receptor beta chain is drawn from a study of cytomegalovirus exposure and HLA in healthy donors. Trimming stripped 5 bases from V and 2 bases from J, with 12 bases between. This CDR3 comprises 14 residues. Germline lookup yields CDR1 SGHNT and CDR2 YYREEE (reference sequence). The PCR was carried out with 60 Vbeta primers and 13 Jbeta primers. Here immunoSEQ multiplex PCR was the method, and the copy in TCRdb shows in-frame clones only, minus some. The sample holds about 140,000 clones, around 70% seen once. This TCR was recovered from a woman in her sixties in good health and CMV-seropositive. Specimen: PBMCs. V gene TRBV5-4 combines with J gene TRBJ2-3; D call uncertain. CDR3 nucleotide sequence: TGTGCCAGCAGTTCCGGTTCATACACAGATACGCAGTATTTT. Encoded protein: CASSSGSYTDTQYF.